These 5 T cell receptor beta chains were all obtained from the same sample, sequenced in a study of T cell responses to AZD1222 COVID-19 vaccine. Method: immunoSEQ multiplex PCR; TCRdb's copy keeps in-frame clones and lacks some. The sample yields 56,000 or so clones, 60% to 80% seen once. The sequences come from peripheral blood, collected 28 days after the second AZD1222 dose. The source is an adult who received the AZD1222 COVID-19 vaccine.

The chain uses TRBV2 and TRBJ2-1; 11 bases align to TRBD1. Germline lookup yields CDR1 SNHLY and CDR2 FYNNEI. The junction had 7 bases not matched to a gene; V was cut back by 4 bases and J by 8 bases. The CDR3 runs to 15 residues. The CDR3 is CASSGTGGRNDEQFF. CDR3 coding DNA: TGTGCCAGCAGTGGGACAGGGGGCAGAAACGATGAGCAGTTCTTC.

J is TRBJ2-7 and V is TRBV7-2, with 8 bases identical to TRBD2. V lost 4 bases to trimming and J lost 7 bases; unmatched junction nucleotides: 12. The CDR3 contains 15 residues. In germline, CDR1 is SGHTA, CDR2 FQGNSA. DNA of the CDR3: TGTGCCAGCAGCTCCCCGGGAGGGAGAAGGGGGGAGCAGTACTTC. Its translation is CASSSPGGRRGEQYF.

The chain joins TRBV6-5 to TRBJ1-1; unclear D gene. The CDR3 has 11 amino acids. V was clipped by 7 bases and J by 8 bases, with 11 bases between them. Germline-derived CDR1 and CDR2 are MNHEY and SVGAGI. CDR3 nucleotide sequence: TGTGCCAGCAATCGGTTTCAAGAAGCTTTCTTT. Encoded protein: CASNRFQEAFF.

V is TRBV4-1 and J is TRBJ2-3; D gene uncertain. Deletions cut 2 bases from V and 2 bases from J, with 8 bases between. CDR3 size: 14 residues. Germline CDR1 MGHRA, CDR2 YSYEKL. The CDR3 nucleotides read TGCGCCAGCAGCCAATCGGACCTCACAGATACGCAGTATTTT. Translation gives CASSQSDLTDTQYF.

In its sample, this clone was seen once. The chain is built from TRBV12-3 or TRBV12-4 and TRBJ2-2; D is undetermined. Trimming left V 10 bases short and J 7 bases short, with 13 bases between. There are 12 residues in the CDR3. The CDR3 protein is CATVFMVGELFF. CDR3 DNA: TGTGCCACCGTCTTTATGGTCGGGGAGCTGTTTTTT.